This T cell receptor (beta chain) came from a study of response to subunit inactivated influenza vaccine. Between the trimmed V and J ends, which lost 8 bases and 6 bases, there was a span of 19 bases. CDR1 and CDR2 from the germline V gene are SGHAT and FQNNGV. This CDR3 is 14 amino acids long. Study observations and caveats: Authors suggested few new T cells are recruited by each seasonal influenza vaccination.

TCRdb re-analysed the RT-PCR reads in MiXCR, keeping a single row per CDR3 protein. The sample has approximately 530,000 distinct CDR3 sequences, around 7.9% seen once; the top ten hold around 13%. This clonotype was observed many times. Its antigen is not identified. The receptor's source is a man in his fifties or sixties who received an inactivated influenza vaccine. Source: PBMCs from blood, taken around 25 months after vaccination. This chain connects TRBV11-2 to TRBJ2-5; TRBD2 is a possible D gene (6 bases). CDR3 sequence (DNA): TGTGCCAGCGAGGACCTTGGGGGGAGGAAGACCCAGTACTTC. The encoded protein is CASEDLGGRKTQYF.